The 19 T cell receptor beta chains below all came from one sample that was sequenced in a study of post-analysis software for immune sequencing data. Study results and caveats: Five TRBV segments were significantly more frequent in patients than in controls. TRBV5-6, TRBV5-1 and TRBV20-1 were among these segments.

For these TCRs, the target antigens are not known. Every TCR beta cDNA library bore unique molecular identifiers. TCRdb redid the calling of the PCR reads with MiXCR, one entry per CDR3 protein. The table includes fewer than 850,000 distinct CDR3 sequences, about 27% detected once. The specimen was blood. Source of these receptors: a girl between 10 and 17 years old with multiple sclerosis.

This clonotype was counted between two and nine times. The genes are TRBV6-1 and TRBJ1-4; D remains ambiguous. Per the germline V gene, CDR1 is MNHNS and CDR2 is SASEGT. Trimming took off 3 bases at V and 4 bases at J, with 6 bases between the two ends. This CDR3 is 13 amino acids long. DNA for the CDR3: TGTGCCAGCAGTGATGCGGGTAATGAAAAACTGTTTTTT. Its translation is CASSDAGNEKLFF.

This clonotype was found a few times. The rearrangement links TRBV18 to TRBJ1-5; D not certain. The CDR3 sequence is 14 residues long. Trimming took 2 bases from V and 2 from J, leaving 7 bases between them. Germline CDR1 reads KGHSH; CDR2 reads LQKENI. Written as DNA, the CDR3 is TGTGCCAGCTCACCATGGGAGGGCAATCAGCCCCAGCATTTT. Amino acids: CASSPWEGNQPQHF. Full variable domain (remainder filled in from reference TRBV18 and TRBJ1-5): NAGVMQNPRHLVRRRGQEARLRCSPMKGHSHVYWYRQLPEEGLKFMVYLQKENIIDESGMPKERFSAEFPKEGPSILRIQQVVRGDSAAYFCASSPWEGNQPQHFGDGTRLSIL.

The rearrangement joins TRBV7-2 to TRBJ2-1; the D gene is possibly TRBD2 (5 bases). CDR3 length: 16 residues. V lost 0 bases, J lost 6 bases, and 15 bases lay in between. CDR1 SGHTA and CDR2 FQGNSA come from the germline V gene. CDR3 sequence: CASSLAWTQRSNEQFF. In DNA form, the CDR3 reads TGTGCCAGCAGCTTAGCTTGGACTCAACGGTCCAATGAGCAGTTCTTC.

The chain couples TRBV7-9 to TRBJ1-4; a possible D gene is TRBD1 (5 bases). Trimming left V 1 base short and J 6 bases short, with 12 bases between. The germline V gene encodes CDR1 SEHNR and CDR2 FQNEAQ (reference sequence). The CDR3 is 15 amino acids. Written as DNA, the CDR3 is TGTGCCAGCAGCTTAGAGGGGTTGGGTGATGAAAAACTGTTTTTT. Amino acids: CASSLEGLGDEKLFF.

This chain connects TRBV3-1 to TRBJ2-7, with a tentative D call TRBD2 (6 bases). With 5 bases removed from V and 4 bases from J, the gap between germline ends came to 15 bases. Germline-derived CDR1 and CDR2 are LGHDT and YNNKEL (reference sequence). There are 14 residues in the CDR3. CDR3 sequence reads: CASSSSGFGYEQYF. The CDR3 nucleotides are TGTGCCAGCAGCTCCAGCGGGTTCGGGTACGAGCAGTACTTC.

The CDR3 DNA sequence: TGTGCCAGCAGTTTATGGAGGTCTGGAAACACCATATATTTT. Protein sequence: CASSLWRSGNTIYF. The chain joins TRBV12-3 or TRBV12-4 to TRBJ1-3, with D hard to call. V gave up 2 bases and J gave up 1 base, with 6 bases separating them. CDR3 size: 14 residues.

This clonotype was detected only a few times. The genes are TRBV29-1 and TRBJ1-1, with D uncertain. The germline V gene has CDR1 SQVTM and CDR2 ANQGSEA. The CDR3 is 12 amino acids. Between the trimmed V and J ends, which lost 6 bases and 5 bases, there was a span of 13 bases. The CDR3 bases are TGCAGCGTCAGCGGACGGCTGACTGAAGCTTTCTTT. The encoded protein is CSVSGRLTEAFF.

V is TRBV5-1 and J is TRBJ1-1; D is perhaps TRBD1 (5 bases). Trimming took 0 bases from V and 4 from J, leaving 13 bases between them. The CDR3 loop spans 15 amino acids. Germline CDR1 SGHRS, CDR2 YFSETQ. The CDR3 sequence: CASSLVGQGLTEAFF. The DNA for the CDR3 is TGCGCCAGCAGCTTGGTTGGGCAGGGTCTCACTGAAGCTTTCTTT.

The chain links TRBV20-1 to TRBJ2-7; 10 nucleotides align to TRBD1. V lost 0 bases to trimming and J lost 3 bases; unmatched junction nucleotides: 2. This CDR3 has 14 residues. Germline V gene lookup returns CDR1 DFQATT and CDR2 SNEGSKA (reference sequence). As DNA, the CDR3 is TGCAGTGCTAGAGATGGACAGGGGGTCTACGAGCAGTACTTC. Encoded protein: CSARDGQGVYEQYF.

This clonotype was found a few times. The CDR3 reads CSVVRGGTDTQYF. The CDR3 DNA sequence: TGCAGCGTTGTTCGGGGGGGCACAGATACGCAGTATTTT. The chain recombines TRBV29-1 with TRBJ2-3; TRBD2 matches at 7 bases. CDR1 SQVTM and CDR2 ANQGSEA come from the germline V gene. CDR3 length equals 13 residues. The junction had 2 bases not matched to a gene; V was cut back by 4 bases and J by 1 base.

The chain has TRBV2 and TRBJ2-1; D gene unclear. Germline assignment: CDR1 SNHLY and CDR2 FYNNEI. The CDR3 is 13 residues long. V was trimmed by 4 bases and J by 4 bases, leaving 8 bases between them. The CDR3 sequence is CASSVERYNEQFF. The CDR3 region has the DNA TGTGCCAGCAGTGTTGAAAGGTACAATGAGCAGTTCTTC. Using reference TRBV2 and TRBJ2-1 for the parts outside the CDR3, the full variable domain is EPEVTQTPSHQVTQMGQEVILRCVPISNHLYFYWYRQILGQKVEFLVSFYNNEISEKSEIFDDQFSVERPDGSNFTLKIRSTKLEDSAMYFCASSVERYNEQFFGPGTRLTVL.

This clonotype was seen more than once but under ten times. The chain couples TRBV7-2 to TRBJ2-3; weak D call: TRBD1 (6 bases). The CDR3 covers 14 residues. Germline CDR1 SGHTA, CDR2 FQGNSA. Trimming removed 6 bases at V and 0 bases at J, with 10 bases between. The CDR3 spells CASRRTASTDTQYF. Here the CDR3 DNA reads TGTGCCAGCAGGAGGACAGCCAGCACAGATACGCAGTATTTT.

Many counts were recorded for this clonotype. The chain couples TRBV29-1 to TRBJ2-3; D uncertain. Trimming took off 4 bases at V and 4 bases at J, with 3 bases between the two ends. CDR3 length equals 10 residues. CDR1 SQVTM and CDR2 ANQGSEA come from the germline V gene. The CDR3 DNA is TGCAGCGTTGGTTCAGATACGCAGTATTTT. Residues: CSVGSDTQYF.

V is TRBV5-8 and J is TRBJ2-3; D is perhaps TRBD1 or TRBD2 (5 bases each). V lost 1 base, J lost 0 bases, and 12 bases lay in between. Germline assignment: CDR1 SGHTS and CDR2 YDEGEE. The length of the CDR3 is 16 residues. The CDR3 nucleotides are TGTGCCAGCAGCTTGAAGGGGACCCCCAGCACAGATACGCAGTATTTT. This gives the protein CASSLKGTPSTDTQYF.

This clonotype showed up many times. The CDR3 loop reads CASSLPPYEQYF. The CDR3 DNA sequence: TGCGCCAGCAGCCTACCTCCCTACGAGCAGTACTTC. V is TRBV5-1 and J is TRBJ2-7; D gene uncertain. Trimming shortened V by 4 bases and J by 2 bases, and 7 bases separated the two germline ends. The CDR3 loop spans 12 amino acids. In germline, CDR1 is SGHRS, CDR2 YFSETQ.

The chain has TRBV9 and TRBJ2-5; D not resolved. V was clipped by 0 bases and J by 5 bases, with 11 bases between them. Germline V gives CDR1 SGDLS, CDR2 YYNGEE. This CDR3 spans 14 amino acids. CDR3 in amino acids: CASSVGPIGETQYF. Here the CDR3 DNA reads TGTGCCAGCAGCGTAGGCCCTATCGGCGAGACCCAGTACTTC.

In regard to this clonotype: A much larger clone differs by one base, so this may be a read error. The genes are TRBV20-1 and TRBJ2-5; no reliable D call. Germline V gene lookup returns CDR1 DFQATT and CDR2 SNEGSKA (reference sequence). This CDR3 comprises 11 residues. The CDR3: CSARVGEAQYF. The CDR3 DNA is TGCAGTGCTAGGGTCGGAGAGGCCCAGTACTTC.

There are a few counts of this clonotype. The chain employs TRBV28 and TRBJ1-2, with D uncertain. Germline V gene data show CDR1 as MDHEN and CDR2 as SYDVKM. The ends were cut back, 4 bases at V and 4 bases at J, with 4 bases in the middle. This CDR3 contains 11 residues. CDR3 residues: CASSSRYGYTF. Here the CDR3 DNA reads TGTGCCAGCAGTTCCCGCTATGGCTACACCTTC.

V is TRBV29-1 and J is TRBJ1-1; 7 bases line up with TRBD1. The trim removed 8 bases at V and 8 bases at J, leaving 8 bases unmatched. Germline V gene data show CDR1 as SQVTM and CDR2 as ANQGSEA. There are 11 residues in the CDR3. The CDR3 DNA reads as TGCAGCACAGAGAGACAGGGCGAAGCTTTCTTT. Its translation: CSTERQGEAFF.